Each of the 20 T cell receptor beta chains below was sequenced from the same sample in a study of OX40 agonist ivuxolimab in advanced cancers. Some clones are missing from TCRdb's copy, which holds only in-frame ones; the method was immunoSEQ multiplex PCR. The sample includes just over 45,000 clones, over 90% of them seen just once. The material sequenced was CD4+ or CD8+ T cells sorted from blood, taken in a trial of the OX40 agonist ivuxolimab. The origin of the receptors is an adult with an advanced solid tumor such as melanoma, head and neck, liver or kidney cancer.

The chain carries TRBV19 and TRBJ1-5; D ambiguous. Germline lookup yields CDR1 LNHDA and CDR2 SQIVND (reference sequence). Trimming removed 1 base at V and 4 bases at J, with 8 bases between. The CDR3 loop spans 14 amino acids. Written as DNA, the CDR3 is TGTGCCAGTAGTATAGGCGGGAGAAATCAGCCCCAGCATTTT. It specifies CASSIGGRNQPQHF.

The sample holds one count of this clone. The V gene is TRBV30, the J gene TRBJ1-1; D is possibly TRBD1 (6 bases). The CDR3 extends over 16 amino acids. The V gene's germline CDR1 is GTSNPN and CDR2 SVGIG (reference sequence). Trimming removed 0 bases at V and 3 bases at J, with 17 bases between. For the CDR3, the DNA is TGTGCCTGGAGTGTACGGTTCGCGGACAGTGACACTGAAGCTTTCTTT. Protein: CAWSVRFADSDTEAFF.

This chain uses TRBV27 with TRBJ2-7, with D possibly being TRBD1 (6 bases). Trimming took 6 bases from V and 0 from J, leaving 15 bases between them. The CDR3 is made up of 15 amino acids. Germline lookup yields CDR1 MNHEY and CDR2 SMNVEV (reference sequence). This CDR3 is CASSPKQGGSYEQYF. CDR3 bases: TGTGCCAGCAGCCCCAAGCAAGGGGGCTCCTACGAGCAGTACTTC.

The rearrangement uses TRBV6-1 and TRBJ2-7; D is undetermined. This CDR3 region has 10 residues. The germline V gene encodes CDR1 MNHNS and CDR2 SASEGT. V gave up 7 bases and J gave up 3 bases, with 4 bases separating them. The CDR3 bases are TGTGCCAGCACCCACTACGAGCAGTACTTC. It encodes CASTHYEQYF.

The chain links TRBV7-6 to TRBJ2-1, with D perhaps matching TRBD2 (6 bases). Trimming left V 5 bases short and J 8 bases short, with 19 bases between. This CDR3 contains 15 residues. Germline assignment: CDR1 SGHVS and CDR2 FNYEAQ. The DNA for the CDR3 is TGTGCCAGCAGCCCTAGCGTCTCCGGAGGGGATGAGCAGTTCTTC. It yields the protein CASSPSVSGGDEQFF. The whole variable domain, remainder taken from reference TRBV7-6 and TRBJ2-1, is GAGVSQSPRYKVTKRGQDVALRCDPISGHVSLYWYRQALGQGPEFLTYFNYEAQQDKSGLPNDRFSAERPEGSISTLTIQRTEQRDSAMYRCASSPSVSGGDEQFFGPGTRLTVL.

V usage is TRBV9 and J usage is TRBJ2-7; D uncertain. CDR1 and CDR2 from the germline V gene are SGDLS and YYNGEE. V lost 4 bases and J lost 0, with 5 bases in between. The CDR3 has 12 residues. The DNA of the CDR3 is TGTGCCAGCAGCTCAAGCTCCTACGAGCAGTACTTC. Translating gives CASSSSSYEQYF.

Comments on this clone: Other DNA sequences in this specimen translate into the identical CDR3. V is TRBV4-2 and J is TRBJ2-7, with D hard to call. From germline, CDR1 is LGHNA and CDR2 YNFKEQ. The CDR3 has 13 amino acids. V gave up 1 base and J gave up 1 base, with 5 bases separating them. CDR3 amino acids: CASSQAGSYEQYF. CDR3 in DNA: TGTGCCAGCAGCCAAGCAGGATCCTACGAGCAGTACTTC.

The chain carries TRBV7-9 and TRBJ2-3; the D is unclear. The CDR3 has 15 amino acids. Germline values: CDR1 SEHNR, CDR2 FQNEAQ (reference sequence). Between the trimmed V and J ends, which lost 5 bases and 2 bases, there was a span of 14 bases. CDR3 DNA: TGTGCCAGCAGCCCACACCAAGCGACCACAGATACGCAGTATTTT. It is translated as CASSPHQATTDTQYF.

V usage is TRBV7-9 and J usage is TRBJ2-3, with D unclear. The ends were cut back, 6 bases at V and 6 bases at J, with 13 bases in the middle. The CDR3 has 13 residues. In germline, CDR1 is SEHNR, CDR2 FQNEAQ (reference sequence). In nucleotides, the CDR3 is TGTGCCAGCAGTCTACCGTATGTGGATACGCAGTATTTT. It translates to CASSLPYVDTQYF. The full variable domain, rest sourced from reference TRBV7-9 and TRBJ2-3, is DTGVSQNPRHKITKRGQNVTFRCDPISEHNRLYWYRQTLGQGPEFLTYFQNEAQLEKSRLLSDRFSAERPKGSFSTLEIQRTEQGDSAMYLCASSLPYVDTQYFGPGTRLTVL.

The genes are TRBV5-1 and TRBJ1-6; 7 bases map to TRBD1. The CDR3 covers 14 residues. Germline V CDR1 and CDR2: SGHRS, YFSETQ. V shed 5 bases, J shed 10 bases, and the junction held 9 bases outside the gene matches. CDR3 region: CASRGARGPSPLHF. The CDR3 DNA reads TGCGCCAGCAGGGGGGCGAGGGGGCCGTCACCCCTCCACTTT.

This clone occurred once. The chain employs TRBV7-8 and TRBJ2-7; D is perhaps TRBD2 (5 bases). CDR1 is SGHVS, CDR2 FQNEAQ, per germline. The CDR3 length is 13 residues. This chain's CDR3 is CVPLVDSPYEQYF. Written as DNA, the CDR3 is TGTGTCCCTTTGGTGGACTCCCCCTACGAGCAGTACTTC.

In its sample, this clone was seen once. The rearrangement joins TRBV9 to TRBJ2-2; 7 positions agree with TRBD1. Looked up from germline, CDR1 is SGDLS and CDR2 is YYNGEE. V shed 0 bases, J shed 6 bases, and the junction held 5 bases outside the gene matches. The CDR3 spans 15 residues. The CDR3 sequence is CASSVGGQLSGELFF. The CDR3 nucleotides are TGTGCCAGCAGCGTAGGGGGACAGCTTTCCGGGGAGCTGTTTTTT.

The chain recombines TRBV19 with TRBJ2-2; the match to TRBD2 covers 7 bases. V lost 8 bases and J lost 3; bases outside the gene matches: 15. This CDR3 contains 17 residues. Germline CDR1 and CDR2: LNHDA and SQIVND (reference sequence). CDR3 nucleotides: TGTGCCAGTCCTATCTTCGGCGGGAGTCTGGACACCGGGGAGCTGTTTTTT. Translated, it gives CASPIFGGSLDTGELFF. The whole variable domain, filled in from reference TRBV19 and TRBJ2-2, reads DGGITQSPKYLFRKEGQNVTLSCEQNLNHDAMYWYRQDPGQGLRLIYYSQIVNDFQKGDIAEGYSVSREKKESFPLTVTSAQKNPTAFYLCASPIFGGSLDTGELFFGEGSRLTVL.

The chain joins TRBV4-3 to TRBJ2-2, with 8 bases that match TRBD1. The CDR3 contains 15 residues. Trimming took 5 bases from V and 7 from J; bases not matched to a gene: 9. Germline V lookup: CDR1 LGHNA, CDR2 YSLEER. CDR3 in DNA: TGCGCCAGCAGCGTTCTACAGGGGGATGGCGGGGAGCTGTTTTTT. The encoded protein is CASSVLQGDGGELFF.

This chain uses TRBV4-3 with TRBJ2-5; D might be TRBD1 (5 bases). V shed 0 bases and J shed 2 bases, with 16 bases lying between them. This CDR3 has 17 amino acids. Germline assignment: CDR1 LGHNA and CDR2 YSLEER. CDR3 coding DNA: TGCGCCAGCAGCCAAGACCTACCCCTAGGGGCACAAGAGACCCAGTACTTC. Amino acids: CASSQDLPLGAQETQYF.

This sequence joins TRBV30 and TRBJ2-7; 9 nucleotides align to TRBD1. Unmatched junction bases numbered 4, after V lost 3 bases and J lost 1 base. The CDR3 consists of 14 residues. The germline CDR1 and CDR2 sequences are GTSNPN and SVGIG (reference sequence). CDR3 amino acids: CAWSSGTGSYEQYF. The CDR3 bases are TGTGCCTGGAGCTCCGGGACAGGGTCCTACGAGCAGTACTTC.

V is TRBV11-3 and J is TRBJ2-7; D is perhaps TRBD2 (5 bases). Germline V gene lookup returns CDR1 SGHNT and CDR2 YENEEA. The CDR3 spans 15 residues. Deletions cut 5 bases from V and 7 bases from J, with 21 bases between. In nucleotides, the CDR3 is TGTGCCAGCAGCCCCGATCTAAGGGCGTCGGGGGAGCAGTACTTC. Amino acids: CASSPDLRASGEQYF. The complete variable domain, with remaining parts taken from reference TRBV11-3 and TRBJ2-7, reads EAGVVQSPRYKIIEKKQPVAFWCNPISGHNTLYWYLQNLGQGPELLIRYENEEAVDDSQLPKDRFSAERLKGVDSTLKIQPAELGDSAVYLCASSPDLRASGEQYFGPGTRLTVT.

The V gene is TRBV19, the J gene TRBJ1-2, with 7 bases identical to TRBD1. The CDR3 consists of 18 residues. V lost 6 bases to trimming and J lost 0 bases; unmatched junction nucleotides: 16. CDR1 is LNHDA and CDR2 is SQIVND in the germline V gene (reference sequence). This CDR3 reads CASSPTGVGKKANYGYTF. The CDR3 nucleotides read TGTGCCAGTAGCCCCACAGGGGTGGGGAAAAAAGCTAACTATGGCTACACCTTC.

This rearrangement joins TRBV4-3 to TRBJ2-7; tentative D call: TRBD1 (5 bases). CDR1 and CDR2 (germline): LGHNA, YSLEER. The V gene lost 5 bases and the J gene lost 6 bases, with 14 bases spanning the gap. The CDR3 spans 13 residues. Here the CDR3 reads CASSTRWGLEQYF. In nucleotides, the CDR3 is TGCGCCAGCAGCACTCGTTGGGGCCTCGAGCAGTACTTC.

This rearrangement joins TRBV5-6 to TRBJ2-1, with D possibly matching TRBD1 (6 bases). This CDR3 has 15 amino acids. Germline V lookup: CDR1 SGHDT, CDR2 YYEEEE. V lost 0 bases and J lost 5, with 12 bases in between. CDR3 sequence reads: CASSLGGGAHNEQFF. The CDR3 DNA reads as TGTGCCAGCAGCTTGGGTGGGGGCGCCCACAATGAGCAGTTCTTC.